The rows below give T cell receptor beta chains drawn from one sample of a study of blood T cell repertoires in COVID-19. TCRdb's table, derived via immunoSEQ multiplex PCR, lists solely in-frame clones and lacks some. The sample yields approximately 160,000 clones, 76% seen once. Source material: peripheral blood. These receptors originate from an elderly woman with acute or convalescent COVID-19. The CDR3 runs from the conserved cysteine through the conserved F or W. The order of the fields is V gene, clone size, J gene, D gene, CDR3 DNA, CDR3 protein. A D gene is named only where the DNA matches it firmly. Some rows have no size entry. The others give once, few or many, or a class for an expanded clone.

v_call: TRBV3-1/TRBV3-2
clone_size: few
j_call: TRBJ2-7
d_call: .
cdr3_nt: TGTGCCAGCAGCCAAGGGTGGTCAGGAACCTACGAGCAGTACTTC
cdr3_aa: CASSQGWSGTYEQYF

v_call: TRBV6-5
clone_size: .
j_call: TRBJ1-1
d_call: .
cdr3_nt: TGTGCCAGCATCAATCCCGGGACAATGAACACTGAAGCTTTCTTT
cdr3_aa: CASINPGTMNTEAFF

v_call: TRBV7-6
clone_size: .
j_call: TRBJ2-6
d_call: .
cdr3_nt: TGTGCCAGCAGCTTAGTTGTAGCCGGGACTCGCGCTGGGGCCAACGTCCTGACTTTC
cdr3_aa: CASSLVVAGTRAGANVLTF

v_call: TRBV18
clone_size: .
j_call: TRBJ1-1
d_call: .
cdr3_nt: TGTGCCAGCTCACCCCGGGAGATGAACACTGAAGCTTTCTTT
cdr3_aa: CASSPREMNTEAFF

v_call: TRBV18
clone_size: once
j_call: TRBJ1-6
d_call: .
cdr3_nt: TGTGCCAGCTCACCAATCGGGGATAGGGTCTCACCCCTCCACTTT
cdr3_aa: CASSPIGDRVSPLHF

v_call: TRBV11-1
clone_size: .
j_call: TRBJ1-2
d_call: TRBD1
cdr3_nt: TGTGCCAGCAGCTTATCGACAGGGCGTGACTATGGCTACACCTTC
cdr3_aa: CASSLSTGRDYGYTF

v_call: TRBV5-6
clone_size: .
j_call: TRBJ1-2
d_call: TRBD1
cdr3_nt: TGTGCCAGCAGACAAGACAGGGGGGGTAACTATGGCTACACCTTC
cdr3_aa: CASRQDRGGNYGYTF

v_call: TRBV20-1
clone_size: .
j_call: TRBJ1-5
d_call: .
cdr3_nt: TGCAGTGCTAGTCAGGGGCGCAATCAGCCCCAGCATTTT
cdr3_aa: CSASQGRNQPQHF

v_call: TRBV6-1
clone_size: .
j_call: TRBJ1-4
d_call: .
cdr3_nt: TGTGCCAGCAGTGGACGGGGGGCTATCGCTAATGAAAAACTGTTTTTT
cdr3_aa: CASSGRGAIANEKLFF

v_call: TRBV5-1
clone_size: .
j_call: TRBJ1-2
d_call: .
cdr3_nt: TGCGCCAGCAGCTTGGGACAGGTCGAGGGTGGCTACACCTTC
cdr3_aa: CASSLGQVEGGYTF

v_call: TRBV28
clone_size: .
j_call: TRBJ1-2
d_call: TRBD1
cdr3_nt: TGTGCCAGCAGTTCCCAAGGACAGGGGGCGAAGCGCTACACCTTC
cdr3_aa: CASSSQGQGAKRYTF

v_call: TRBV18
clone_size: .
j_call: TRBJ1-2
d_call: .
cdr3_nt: TGTGCCAGCTCTAAATCCGGGGAGGCTAACTATGGCTACACCTTC
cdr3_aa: CASSKSGEANYGYTF

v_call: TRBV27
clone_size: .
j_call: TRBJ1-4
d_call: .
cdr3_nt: TGTGCCAGCAGTTTGCAGGGTGGGGAAAAACTGTTTTTT
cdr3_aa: CASSLQGGEKLFF

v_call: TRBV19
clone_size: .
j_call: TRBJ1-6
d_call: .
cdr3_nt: TGTGCCAGTAGTATCGGCGGGTTGAGGGATTCACCCCTCCACTTT
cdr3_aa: CASSIGGLRDSPLHF

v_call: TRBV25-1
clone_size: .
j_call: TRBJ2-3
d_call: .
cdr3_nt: TGTGCCAGCAGTGACCCCCCCGGCAGGGCCGGCACAGATACGCAGTATTTT
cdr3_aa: CASSDPPGRAGTDTQYF

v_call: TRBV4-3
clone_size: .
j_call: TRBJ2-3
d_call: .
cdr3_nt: TGCGCCATTATGGATTGGCGGCGTACGGCAGATACGCAGTATTTT
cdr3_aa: CAIMDWRRTADTQYF

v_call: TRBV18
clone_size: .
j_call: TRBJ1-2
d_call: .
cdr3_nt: TGTGCCAGCTCACCAGCGGAGGGGACTAACTATGGCTACACCTTC
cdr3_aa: CASSPAEGTNYGYTF

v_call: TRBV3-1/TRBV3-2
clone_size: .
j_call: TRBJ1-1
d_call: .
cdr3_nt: TGTGCCAGCAGCCAAGGAGGGAACGCGCGAACTGAAGCTTTCTTT
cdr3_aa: CASSQGGNARTEAFF

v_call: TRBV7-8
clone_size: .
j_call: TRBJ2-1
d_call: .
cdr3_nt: TGTGCCAGCAGCTCCCTTAGTTACAATGAGCAGTTCTTC
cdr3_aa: CASSSLSYNEQFF

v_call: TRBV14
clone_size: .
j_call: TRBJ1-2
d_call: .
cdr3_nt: TGTGCCAGCAGCCAATCGCGCAGGGGTTCTAACTATGGCTACACCTTC
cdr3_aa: CASSQSRRGSNYGYTF

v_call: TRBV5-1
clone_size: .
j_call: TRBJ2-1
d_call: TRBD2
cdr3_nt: TGCGCCAGCAAGCTAGCGGATAGCCGGCAGTTCTTC
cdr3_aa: CASKLADSRQFF

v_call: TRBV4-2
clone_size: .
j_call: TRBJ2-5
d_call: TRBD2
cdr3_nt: TGTGCCAGCAGCCAAGATTTGAGCGGGAGGTCAAGAGAGACCCAGTACTTC
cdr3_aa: CASSQDLSGRSRETQYF